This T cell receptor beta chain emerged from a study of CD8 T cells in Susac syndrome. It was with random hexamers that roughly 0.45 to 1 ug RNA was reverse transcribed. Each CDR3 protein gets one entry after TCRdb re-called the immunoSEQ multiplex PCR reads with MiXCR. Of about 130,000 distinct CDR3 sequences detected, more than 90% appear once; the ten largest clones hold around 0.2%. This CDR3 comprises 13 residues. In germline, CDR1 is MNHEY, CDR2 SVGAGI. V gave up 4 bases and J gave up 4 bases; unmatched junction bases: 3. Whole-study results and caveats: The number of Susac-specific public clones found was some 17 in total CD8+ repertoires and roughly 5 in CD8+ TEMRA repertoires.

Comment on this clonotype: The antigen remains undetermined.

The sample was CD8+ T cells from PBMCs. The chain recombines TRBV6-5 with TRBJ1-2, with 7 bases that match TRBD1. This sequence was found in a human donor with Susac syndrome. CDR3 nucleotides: TGTGCCAGCAGTTCTTGGGACAGCTATGGCTACACCTTC. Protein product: CASSSWDSYGYTF.